The text below deals with one T cell receptor (beta chain). The antigen is undetermined. There are 15 residues in the CDR3. Trimming pared 3 bases from V and 4 bases from J, leaving 16 bases between. Looked up from germline, CDR1 is KGHSH and CDR2 is LQKENI. The sample is drawn from a study of T cells in localized non-small cell lung cancer. Data came from immunoSEQ multiplex PCR; TCRdb stores just in-frame clones and leaves some out. The sample lists 2,000 or so clones, roughly 19% occurring once. Study-wide results and caveats: For the top 100 tumor clones, a median around 55 also appeared in adjacent lung. The tumor had only one region sequenced, so heterogeneity remains possible.

The rearrangement joins TRBV18 to TRBJ2-7; tentatively, D is TRBD1 or TRBD2 (6 bases each). The material sequenced was lung tumor tissue, taken before any cancer treatment. The receptor was isolated from a male donor older than 55 with stage I lung adenocarcinoma. Written as DNA, the CDR3 is TGTGCCAGCTCACCGATCCAGGGGAGCGGGTACGAGCAGTACTTC. This gives the protein CASSPIQGSGYEQYF.